Listed below are T cell receptor beta chains from one sample, sequenced in a study of a mutant IDH1 vaccine in newly diagnosed glioma. Sequenced by immunoSEQ multiplex PCR; TCRdb stores in-frame clones only, minus some. The data contain more than 25,000 clones, under 85% of them singletons. Antigen specificity for these receptors is unknown. The sequencing here drew on PBMCs, taken from a glioma patient whose treatment included an IDH1 peptide vaccine. The receptors here all came from a middle-aged man with glioma. Some clones in this sample may be carry-over from other donors' samples. Both conserved end residues are part of each CDR3. The D gene is left open where the match is weak. Not all rows give a size; the values are once, few, many and, for expanded clones, a class.

d_call,j_call,clone_size,v_call,cdr3_aa,cdr3_nt
NA,TRBJ1-2,NA,TRBV4-1,CASSQGWGHQGYTF,TGCGCCAGCAGCCAAGGGTGGGGGCACCAGGGCTACACCTTC
NA,TRBJ1-6,NA,TRBV4-2,CASSHRLTGGPASPLHF,TGTGCCAGCAGCCATCGCTTAACGGGGGGGCCCGCTTCACCCCTCCACTTT
TRBD2,TRBJ2-2,NA,TRBV10-3,CAISGTGTSGGANTGELFF,TGTGCCATCAGTGGAACCGGGACTAGCGGGGGGGCGAACACCGGGGAGCTGTTTTTT
TRBD2,TRBJ2-7,NA,TRBV5-4,CASSYSGGRNYEQYF,TGTGCCAGCAGCTATAGCGGGGGGCGTAACTACGAGCAGTACTTC
TRBD1,TRBJ1-3,NA,TRBV18,CASSFSGTANTGNTIYF,TGTGCCAGCTCTTTCTCCGGGACAGCTAATACCGGAAACACCATATATTTT
NA,TRBJ2-3,NA,TRBV6-5,CASSRGVDTQYF,TGTGCCAGCAGCAGAGGGGTAGATACGCAGTATTTT
NA,TRBJ2-7,NA,TRBV7-6,CASSSQTGSYEQYF,TGTGCCAGCAGCTCGCAGACCGGCTCCTACGAGCAGTACTTC
TRBD1,TRBJ1-1,NA,TRBV6-6,CASRTKGAGGTEAFF,TGTGCCAGCAGAACCAAGGGGGCCGGGGGCACTGAAGCTTTCTTT
NA,TRBJ2-2,NA,TRBV7-9,CASSLLATGELFF,TGTGCCAGCAGCCTTCTAGCGACCGGGGAGCTGTTTTTT
NA,TRBJ2-2,NA,TRBV7-2,CASSLALATGELFF,TGTGCCAGCAGCTTAGCGCTGGCCACCGGGGAGCTGTTTTTT
TRBD1,TRBJ1-1,NA,TRBV25-1,CASSPTPQGATEAFF,TGTGCCAGCAGCCCCACCCCACAGGGGGCCACTGAAGCTTTCTTT
NA,TRBJ2-2,once,TRBV10-3,CAISEGAGELFF,TGTGCCATCAGTGAGGGAGCCGGGGAGCTGTTTTTT
NA,TRBJ1-1,once,TRBV18,CASSPRGGDTEAFF,TGTGCCAGCTCACCACGAGGGGGGGACACTGAAGCTTTCTTT
NA,TRBJ2-2,NA,TRBV30,CAWSSEVTGELFF,TGTGCCTGGAGTTCTGAGGTCACCGGGGAGCTGTTTTTT
TRBD1,TRBJ2-1,NA,TRBV5-4,CASSTGQGAYNEQFF,TGTGCCAGCAGCACCGGACAGGGGGCGTACAATGAGCAGTTCTTC
NA,TRBJ1-2,few,TRBV5-1,CASSPSAGNYGYTF,TGCGCCAGCAGCCCGAGTGCCGGCAACTATGGCTACACCTTC
NA,TRBJ2-2,NA,TRBV7-9,CASSLVGAANTGELFF,TGTGCCAGCAGCTTAGTGGGGGCCGCGAACACCGGGGAGCTGTTTTTT
NA,TRBJ1-3,NA,TRBV5-1,CASSGRDLGEGNTIYF,TGCGCCAGCTCCGGCCGGGACCTAGGGGAGGGAAACACCATATATTTT
NA,TRBJ2-1,NA,TRBV6-5,CASSYRISDEQFF,TGTGCCAGCAGTTACCGAATTTCCGATGAGCAGTTCTTC
TRBD1,TRBJ1-6,NA,TRBV25-1,CATHPGQEFSYNSPLHF,TGTGCCACCCATCCGGGACAGGAGTTCTCCTATAATTCACCCCTCCACTTT
TRBD1,TRBJ1-1,NA,TRBV25-1,CASSPSGTGPPEAFF,TGTGCCAGCAGTCCTTCCGGGACAGGGCCGCCTGAAGCTTTCTTT
TRBD1,TRBJ1-6,once,TRBV5-5,CASSWARGRGDSPLHF,TGTGCCAGCAGCTGGGCCAGGGGGAGAGGCGATTCACCCCTCCACTTT
TRBD1,TRBJ1-2,NA,TRBV2,CASSDRGLTFGYTF,TGTGCCAGCAGCGACAGGGGACTGACCTTTGGCTACACCTTC
TRBD2,TRBJ2-1,NA,TRBV30,CAWRISGGASPGYEQFF,TGTGCCTGGAGAATTAGCGGGGGGGCATCACCGGGGTATGAGCAGTTCTTC
NA,TRBJ2-7,NA,TRBV14,CASSLQTGGEQYF,TGTGCCAGCAGCTTACAGACAGGAGGCGAGCAGTACTTC
NA,TRBJ1-2,NA,TRBV19,CASTPSRVYGYTF,TGTGCCAGTACCCCGTCCAGGGTCTATGGCTACACCTTC
NA,TRBJ2-7,NA,TRBV2,CASTRDTGSYEQYF,TGTGCCAGCACCCGGGACACCGGCTCCTACGAGCAGTACTTC
NA,TRBJ1-2,NA,TRBV16,CASSQRFGYGYTF,TGTGCCAGCAGCCAAAGGTTTGGCTATGGCTACACCTTC
NA,TRBJ2-7,NA,TRBV20-1,CSAVSYEQYF,TGCAGTGCTGTGTCCTACGAGCAGTACTTC
TRBD1,TRBJ1-5,NA,TRBV5-5,CASSYTGTGVNQPQHF,TGTGCCAGCAGCTATACCGGGACAGGGGTTAACCAGCCCCAGCATTTT
NA,TRBJ1-2,once,TRBV6-1,CASSEVRMSYGYTF,TGTGCCAGCAGTGAAGTTCGGATGTCTTATGGCTACACCTTC
TRBD1,TRBJ1-2,medium-sized,TRBV5-1,CASSLTGYDYGYTF,TGCGCCAGCAGCCTGACAGGGTATGACTATGGCTACACCTTC
NA,TRBJ2-1,NA,TRBV29-1,CSVAARQAYNEQFF,TGCAGCGTTGCCGCACGGCAAGCCTACAATGAGCAGTTCTTC
NA,TRBJ2-1,NA,TRBV6-1,CASSEVRRGGEQFF,TGTGCCAGCAGTGAAGTCAGACGGGGCGGGGAGCAGTTCTTC
TRBD1,TRBJ2-5,NA,TRBV29-1,CSVAVTGAAETQYF,TGCAGCGTCGCAGTTACAGGGGCTGCAGAGACCCAGTACTTC
NA,TRBJ2-7,NA,TRBV5-1,CASSLTFSYEQYF,TGCGCCAGCAGCTTGACTTTTTCCTACGAGCAGTACTTC
TRBD2,TRBJ2-1,once,TRBV7-9,CASRPWGTRRIPEQFF,TGTGCCAGCCGACCATGGGGGACTAGAAGGATCCCTGAGCAGTTCTTC
NA,TRBJ1-5,NA,TRBV12-5,CASGLVGDIVSNQPQHF,TGTGCTAGTGGTTTGGTCGGAGACATAGTTAGCAATCAGCCCCAGCATTTT
NA,TRBJ1-1,NA,TRBV2,CASSATGANTEAFF,TGTGCCAGCAGTGCGACAGGAGCCAACACTGAAGCTTTCTTT
NA,TRBJ1-6,NA,TRBV2,CASTSSGTEYSPLHF,TGTGCCAGCACTTCGTCCGGGACGGAGTATTCACCCCTCCACTTT
TRBD2,TRBJ2-1,few,TRBV5-1,CASSLSGTSGGHEQFF,TGCGCCAGCAGCTTATCCGGGACTAGCGGGGGGCATGAGCAGTTCTTC
TRBD1,TRBJ1-6,NA,TRBV5-4,CASSSTGGRSPLHF,TGTGCCAGCAGCTCGACAGGGGGTCGTTCACCCCTCCACTTT
TRBD1,TRBJ2-7,NA,TRBV7-2,CASSSTGTSYEQYF,TGTGCCAGCAGCTCGACAGGGACCTCCTACGAGCAGTACTTC
NA,TRBJ1-1,NA,TRBV11-2,CASSSYRGTEAFF,TGTGCCAGCAGCTCCTACCGGGGCACTGAAGCTTTCTTT
NA,TRBJ1-2,NA,TRBV6-6,CASSYTQGRLDGYTF,TGTGCCAGCAGTTACACACAGGGTAGGCTCGATGGCTACACCTTC
NA,TRBJ2-5,NA,TRBV19,CASSAGAGAVETQYF,TGTGCCAGTAGTGCCGGGGCAGGTGCAGTCGAGACCCAGTACTTC
NA,TRBJ2-5,few,TRBV4-1,CASSQVQLEAQYF,TGCGCCAGCAGCCAAGTTCAATTAGAGGCCCAGTACTTC
TRBD1,TRBJ2-5,few,TRBV5-1,CASRPDRVSGTQYF,TGCGCCAGCAGGCCGGACAGGGTTTCAGGGACCCAGTACTTC